What follows are 23 T cell receptor beta chains derived from one specimen sequenced in a study of cytotoxic CD8 clonotypes in ibrutinib-treated CLL. This table comes from immunoSEQ multiplex PCR, and its TCRdb copy is limited to in-frame clones, with some not included. The repertoire holds more than 300,000 clones, with approximately 80% as singletons. The starting material was PBMCs, obtained before ibrutinib treatment. The receptors stem from a human donor with chronic lymphocytic leukemia.

This chain links TRBV29-1 with TRBJ2-5; 7 nucleotides agree with TRBD1. The CDR3 is 13 amino acids. V gave up 6 bases and J gave up 7 bases; unmatched junction bases: 11. Germline assignment: CDR1 SQVTM and CDR2 ANQGSEA. CDR3 DNA sequence: TGCAGCGTCATCCGGGACAGCGGATGGACCCAGTACTTC. Protein: CSVIRDSGWTQYF. The full variable domain, rest sourced from reference TRBV29-1 and TRBJ2-5, is SAVISQKPSRDICQRGTSLTIQCQVDSQVTMMFWYRQQPGQSLTLIATANQGSEATYESGFVIDKFPISRPNLTFSTLTVSNMSPEDSSIYLCSVIRDSGWTQYFGPGTRLLVL.

The chain combines TRBV7-2 with TRBJ1-1; no clear D gene. The CDR3 length is 13 residues. The germline CDR1 and CDR2 sequences are SGHTA and FQGNSA. Deletions cut 2 bases from V and 2 bases from J, with 6 bases between. The CDR3 loop is CASSLWQNTEAFF. Here the CDR3 DNA reads TGTGCCAGCAGCTTATGGCAAAACACTGAAGCTTTCTTT.

Only a few counts were recorded for this clone. V gene TRBV4-3 combines with J gene TRBJ1-1, with TRBD1 matching over 7 bases. From germline, CDR1 is LGHNA and CDR2 YSLEER. The CDR3 length is 15 residues. J lost 0 bases, V lost 2 bases, and 3 bases had no gene match. As DNA, the CDR3 is TGCGCCAGCAGCCAAATGACAGGGATGAACACTGAAGCTTTCTTT. This gives the protein CASSQMTGMNTEAFF.

The chain uses TRBV18 and TRBJ2-2, with 8 nucleotides matching TRBD1. The CDR3 totals 15 residues. With 7 bases clipped from V and 3 bases from J, the junction kept 7 bases outside the gene matches. CDR1 is KGHSH and CDR2 is LQKENI in the germline V gene. The CDR3 here is CASLPGQDYTGELFF. The CDR3 DNA sequence: TGTGCCAGCTTACCGGGACAGGACTACACCGGGGAGCTGTTTTTT.

The rearrangement uses TRBV5-1 and TRBJ2-1; 8 nucleotides line up with TRBD1. CDR3 length equals 15 residues. The junction had 9 bases not matched to a gene; V was cut back by 2 bases and J by 8 bases. Germline V gene lookup returns CDR1 SGHRS and CDR2 YFSETQ. For the CDR3, the DNA is TGCGCCAGCAGCTTAACGTTCGCAGGGGGCTATGAGCAGTTCTTC. The encoded protein is CASSLTFAGGYEQFF.

The chain combines TRBV28 with TRBJ2-2, with 10 positions matching TRBD2. The CDR3 runs 18 residues. Germline CDR1 is MDHEN and CDR2 is SYDVKM. V was clipped by 4 bases and J by 0 bases; unmatched bases: 8. The CDR3 sequence is CASSSTGTSASNTGELFF. DNA of the CDR3: TGTGCCAGCAGTTCAACCGGGACTAGCGCCTCGAACACCGGGGAGCTGTTTTTT.

This clone was counted between two and nine times. The chain is built from TRBV7-6 and TRBJ2-7, with a possible D match to TRBD2 (5 bases). V was shortened by 3 bases and J by 2 bases, with 8 bases between the two germline ends. The CDR3 runs 13 residues. Germline-derived CDR1 and CDR2 are SGHVS and FNYEAQ. The CDR3 reads CASSLGAPYEQYF. As DNA, the CDR3 is TGTGCCAGCAGCTTGGGAGCACCCTACGAGCAGTACTTC. Looking up the rest from reference TRBV7-6 and TRBJ2-7 gives the full variable domain: GAGVSQSPRYKVTKRGQDVALRCDPISGHVSLYWYRQALGQGPEFLTYFNYEAQQDKSGLPNDRFSAERPEGSISTLTIQRTEQRDSAMYRCASSLGAPYEQYFGPGTRLTVT.

V is TRBV5-1 and J is TRBJ1-5; no reliable D call. The length of the CDR3 is 14 residues. Trimming removed 0 bases from V and 7 bases from J, with 11 bases in between. Germline V gene sequence: CDR1 SGHRS, CDR2 YFSETQ. The CDR3 spells CASSLGAHGQPQHF. The CDR3 coding sequence is TGCGCCAGCAGCTTGGGCGCACATGGCCAGCCCCAGCATTTT.

This sequence joins TRBV29-1 and TRBJ2-4; D perhaps matches TRBD1 (6 bases). Germline loops: CDR1 SQVTM, CDR2 ANQGSEA. The ends were cut back, 7 bases at V and 6 bases at J, with 16 bases in the middle. This CDR3 contains 13 residues. Written as DNA, the CDR3 is TGCAGCGCTAACAGGGCATCCGGAAACATTCAGTACTTC. Translating it yields CSANRASGNIQYF.

This sequence joins TRBV10-3 and TRBJ2-7, with 7 positions matching TRBD1. This CDR3 is built from 14 residues. V lost 6 bases, J lost 5 bases, and 10 bases stayed unmatched. Germline assignment: CDR1 ENHRY and CDR2 SYGVKD. The CDR3 bases are TGTGCCATCAGAACCGATCAGGGGGACCACGAGCAGTACTTC. It encodes CAIRTDQGDHEQYF.

The chain has TRBV7-2 and TRBJ1-4, with D unclear. The CDR3 has 16 amino acids. V was clipped by 2 bases and J by 0 bases, with 10 bases between them. The germline V gene has CDR1 SGHTA and CDR2 FQGNSA. The CDR3 region is CASSLRPTPTNEKLFF. The DNA of the CDR3 is TGTGCCAGCAGCTTAAGACCCACCCCAACTAATGAAAAACTGTTTTTT.

The chain couples TRBV28 to TRBJ2-7, with D maybe TRBD1 (6 bases). Trimming left V 6 bases short and J 3 bases short, with 18 bases between. CDR3 size: 15 residues. The germline CDR1 and CDR2 sequences are MDHEN and SYDVKM. The CDR3 bases are TGTGCCAGCAGACGAGACCGGGACAAATACTACGAGCAGTACTTC. Translation gives CASRRDRDKYYEQYF.

The gene calls are TRBV6-1 and TRBJ1-5; 7 bases fit TRBD1. Germline loops: CDR1 MNHNS, CDR2 SASEGT. Trimming removed 5 bases from V and 4 bases from J; junction bases left unmatched: 14. The CDR3 has 17 residues. The CDR3 region is CASSQGTAGPRNQPQHF. The CDR3 nucleotides read TGTGCCAGCAGTCAAGGGACAGCGGGACCCCGAAATCAGCCCCAGCATTTT.

Turning to this clone: The sample has other DNA sequences that encode this CDR3 too. This chain uses TRBV27 with TRBJ2-7, with 10 bases matching TRBD2. Germline CDR1 and CDR2: MNHEY and SMNVEV (reference sequence). The junction had 7 bases not matched to a gene; V was cut back by 5 bases and J by 3 bases. There are 15 residues in the CDR3. CDR3 bases: TGTGCCAGCAGTCCCGGTACTAGCGGGATCTACGAGCAGTACTTC. This translates into CASSPGTSGIYEQYF.

The chain recombines TRBV5-1 with TRBJ2-7, with 8 nucleotides matching TRBD2. Germline assignment: CDR1 SGHRS and CDR2 YFSETQ. The CDR3 is 16 residues long. V dropped 0 bases and J dropped 5; count of bases not matched to a gene: 10. The DNA for the CDR3 is TGCGCCAGCAGCTTGGCCGTCAAGCGGGAGTTTGACGAGCAGTACTTC. It yields the protein CASSLAVKREFDEQYF.

V gene TRBV7-2 combines with J gene TRBJ2-7, with 10 bases that match TRBD2. The germline V gene has CDR1 SGHTA and CDR2 FQGNSA. J was trimmed by 2 bases and V by 5 bases; bases with no gene match: 6. This CDR3 has 15 residues. The CDR3 bases are TGTGCCAGCAGCCTTAGCGGGAGGAGTACCTACGAGCAGTACTTC. Residues: CASSLSGRSTYEQYF.

As concerns this clone: Compared with germline, one end of the junction differs, possibly owing to a read error. The rearrangement uses TRBV25-1 and TRBJ2-1, with D maybe TRBD1 (7 bases). CDR1 and CDR2 (germline): MGHDK, SYGVNS. This CDR3 region has 14 residues. The CDR3 here is CASSPGGGQRAILF. Written as DNA, the CDR3 is TGTGCCAGCAGTCCAGGGGGTGGCCAGCGGGCCATCCTCTTC.

This clone was counted between two and nine times. The gene calls are TRBV14 and TRBJ2-2; D is unresolved. Germline lookup yields CDR1 SGHDN and CDR2 FVKESK. Trimming removed 4 bases at V and 4 bases at J, with 4 bases between. The CDR3 is made up of 12 amino acids. The CDR3 here is CASSPGTGELFF. The CDR3 coding sequence is TGTGCCAGCAGCCCAGGCACCGGGGAGCTGTTTTTT.

The J gene is TRBJ2-7, the V gene TRBV4-3; D is possibly TRBD1 or TRBD2 (7 bases each). Germline assignment: CDR1 LGHNA and CDR2 YSLEER. This CDR3 is built from 17 residues. Trimming stripped 2 bases from V and 2 bases from J, with 19 bases between. CDR3 DNA: TGCGCCAGCAGCCAATCCTTCCAGGGGGGGAGAACCTACGAGCAGTACTTC. It translates to CASSQSFQGGRTYEQYF.

Here the CDR3 reads CASSSGTSGQDEQFF. CDR3 bases: TGTGCCAGCAGTTCGGGGACTAGCGGGCAGGATGAGCAGTTCTTC. V usage is TRBV6-5 and J usage is TRBJ2-1; the match to TRBD2 covers 12 bases. The CDR3 sequence is 15 residues long. Unmatched junction bases numbered 6, after V lost 4 bases and J lost 8 bases. The V gene's germline CDR1 is MNHEY and CDR2 SVGAGI.

The CDR3 is CASSQDSRARGHEQYF. The CDR3 DNA reads TGCGCCAGCAGCCAAGATAGTCGGGCGAGAGGTCACGAGCAGTACTTC. The J gene is TRBJ2-7, the V gene TRBV4-1; D gene unclear. Trimming pared 0 bases from V and 5 bases from J, leaving 17 bases between. The CDR3 is made up of 16 amino acids. CDR1 is MGHRA, CDR2 YSYEKL, per germline.

The chain carries TRBV7-8 and TRBJ1-3; D uncertain. CDR3 length equals 12 residues. Trimming shortened V by 3 bases and J by 1 base, and 1 base separated the two germline ends. Germline values: CDR1 SGHVS, CDR2 FQNEAQ. The CDR3 DNA sequence: TGTGCCAGCAGCTTGTCTGGAAACACCATATATTTT. Amino acid sequence: CASSLSGNTIYF. The whole variable domain, remainder taken from reference TRBV7-8 and TRBJ1-3, is GAGVSQSPRYKVAKRGQDVALRCDPISGHVSLFWYQQALGQGPEFLTYFQNEAQLDKSGLPSDRFFAERPEGSVSTLKIQRTQQEDSAVYLCASSLSGNTIYFGEGSWLTVV.

This clone was detected only a few times. This chain connects TRBV4-1 to TRBJ2-1; no definite D call. CDR3 size: 11 residues. Trimming pared 6 bases from V and 3 bases from J, leaving 3 bases between. Germline V CDR1 and CDR2: MGHRA, YSYEKL. CDR3 region: CASRVYNEQFF. The DNA of the CDR3 is TGCGCCAGCAGGGTCTACAATGAGCAGTTCTTC.